This is a list of T cell receptor beta chains from one sample in a study of T cell repertoires in cytomegalovirus infection. TCRdb re-called the reads with MiXCR, one entry per CDR3 protein. The sample yields more than 250,000 distinct CDR3 sequences, roughly an eighth seen once. Sequenced input: PBMCs. These receptors came from a human donor in good health (CMV status not recorded). Some clones in this sample may be carry-over from other donors' samples. Each CDR3 is given with its conserved first and last residue. A D gene is named only where the DNA matches it firmly. Clone size is shown for a subset of rows, as once, few, many or a class of expanded clone.

V gene: TRBV20-1; J gene: TRBJ2-2; clone size: few; D gene: TRBD2; CDR3 length: 14; CDR3 protein: CSAGREGQTGELFF; CDR3 DNA: TGCAGTGCTGGGCGGGAGGGTCAAACCGGGGAGCTGTTTTTT
V gene: TRBV6-2/TRBV6-3; J gene: TRBJ2-4; clone size: many; D gene: TRBD2; CDR3 length: 15; CDR3 protein: CASSYELAGENIQYF; CDR3 DNA: TGTGCCAGCAGTTACGAACTAGCGGGAGAGAACATTCAGTACTTC
V gene: TRBV14; J gene: TRBJ2-7; clone size: few; D gene: NA; CDR3 length: 15; CDR3 protein: CASSQSPGLRYEQYF; CDR3 DNA: TGTGCCAGCAGCCAAAGCCCGGGCCTGCGCTACGAGCAGTACTTC
V gene: TRBV7-2; J gene: TRBJ1-1; clone size: NA; D gene: TRBD1; CDR3 length: 14; CDR3 protein: CTSSQIRGGTEAFF; CDR3 DNA: TGTACCAGCAGCCAAATCAGGGGGGGCACTGAAGCTTTCTTT
V gene: TRBV7-9; J gene: TRBJ2-7; clone size: many; D gene: TRBD1; CDR3 length: 13; CDR3 protein: CASSRDRDYEQYF; CDR3 DNA: TGTGCCAGCAGCCGGGACAGGGACTACGAGCAGTACTTC
V gene: TRBV5-1; J gene: TRBJ1-2; clone size: few; D gene: NA; CDR3 length: 15; CDR3 protein: CASSPIGGERGGYTF; CDR3 DNA: TGCGCCAGCAGTCCTATCGGGGGAGAACGTGGCGGCTACACCTTC
V gene: TRBV7-9; J gene: TRBJ2-2; clone size: many; D gene: TRBD1; CDR3 length: 15; CDR3 protein: CASSPDREPPGELFF; CDR3 DNA: TGTGCCAGCAGCCCAGACAGGGAGCCCCCCGGGGAGCTGTTTTTT
V gene: TRBV7-9; J gene: TRBJ1-4; clone size: many; D gene: NA; CDR3 length: 15; CDR3 protein: CASSLGRTTNEKLFF; CDR3 DNA: TGTGCCAGCAGCTTGGGGCGAACGACTAATGAAAAACTGTTTTTT
V gene: TRBV7-2; J gene: TRBJ1-1; clone size: many; D gene: TRBD1; CDR3 length: 15; CDR3 protein: CASSLGILQGAKAFF; CDR3 DNA: TGTGCCAGCAGCTTAGGTATACTACAGGGGGCGAAAGCTTTCTTT
V gene: TRBV11-1; J gene: TRBJ1-1; clone size: many; D gene: TRBD1; CDR3 length: 15; CDR3 protein: CASSLNRRGFTEAFF; CDR3 DNA: TGTGCCAGCAGCCTAAACCGCAGGGGGTTCACTGAAGCTTTCTTT